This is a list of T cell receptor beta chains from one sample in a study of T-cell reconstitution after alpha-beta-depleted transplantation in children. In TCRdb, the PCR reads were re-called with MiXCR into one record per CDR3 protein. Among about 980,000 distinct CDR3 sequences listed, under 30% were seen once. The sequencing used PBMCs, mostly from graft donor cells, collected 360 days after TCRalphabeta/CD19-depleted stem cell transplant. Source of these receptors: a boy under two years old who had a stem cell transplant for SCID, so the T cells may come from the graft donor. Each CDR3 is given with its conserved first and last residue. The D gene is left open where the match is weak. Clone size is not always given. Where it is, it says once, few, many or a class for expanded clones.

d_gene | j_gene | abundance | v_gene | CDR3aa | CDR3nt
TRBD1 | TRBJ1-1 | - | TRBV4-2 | CASSQGTGANTEAFF | TGTGCCAGCAGCCAAGGGACAGGGGCAAACACTGAAGCTTTCTTT
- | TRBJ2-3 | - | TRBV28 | CASSFFFGATIKVGADTQYF | TGTGCCAGCAGTTTCTTTTTCGGGGCGACAATCAAGGTGGGCGCAGATACGCAGTATTTT
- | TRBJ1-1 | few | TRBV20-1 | CSARPYRAEAFF | TGCAGTGCTAGACCCTACCGAGCTGAAGCTTTCTTT
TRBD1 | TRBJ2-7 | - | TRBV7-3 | CASSPRQGGNVEQYF | TGTGCCAGCAGCCCCAGACAGGGGGGCAACGTCGAGCAGTACTTC
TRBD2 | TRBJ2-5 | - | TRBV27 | CASSSSSGGGETQYF | TGTGCCAGCAGTTCCTCCTCGGGGGGAGGGGAGACCCAGTACTTC
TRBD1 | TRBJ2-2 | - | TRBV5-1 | CASKGGTKGNTGELFF | TGCGCCAGCAAAGGGGGCACCAAAGGGAACACCGGGGAGCTGTTTTTT
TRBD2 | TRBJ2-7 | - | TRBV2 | CASSVRGSGGYEQYF | TGTGCCAGCAGTGTCCGAGGTAGCGGGGGCTACGAGCAGTACTTC
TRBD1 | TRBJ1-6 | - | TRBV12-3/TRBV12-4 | CASSLGQSNSPLHF | TGTGCCAGCAGTTTGGGACAGTCTAATTCACCCCTCCACTTT
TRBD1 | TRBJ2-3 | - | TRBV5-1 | CASSPPEGAPTDTQYF | TGCGCCAGCAGCCCCCCTGAGGGGGCACCCACAGATACGCAGTATTTT
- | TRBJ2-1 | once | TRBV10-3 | CATLITGPYSHEQFF | TGTGCCACCTTGATAACCGGGCCATACTCCCATGAGCAGTTCTTC
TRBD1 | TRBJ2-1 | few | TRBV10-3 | CAISPDRVSYNEQFF | TGTGCCATCAGCCCGGACAGGGTCTCCTACAATGAGCAGTTCTTC
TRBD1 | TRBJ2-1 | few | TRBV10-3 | CAISRQGAMDEQFF | TGTGCCATCAGTAGACAGGGGGCAATGGATGAGCAGTTCTTC
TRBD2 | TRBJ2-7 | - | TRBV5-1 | CASSPGTSGGGYEQYF | TGCGCCAGCAGCCCCGGGACTAGCGGGGGGGGCTACGAGCAGTACTTC
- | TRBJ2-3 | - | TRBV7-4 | CASSLDRGAPDTQYF | TGTGCCAGCAGCTTAGACCGGGGGGCCCCAGATACGCAGTATTTT
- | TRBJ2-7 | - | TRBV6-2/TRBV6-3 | CASGKDWAARDEQYF | TGTGCCAGCGGTAAGGACTGGGCGGCTCGGGACGAGCAGTACTTC
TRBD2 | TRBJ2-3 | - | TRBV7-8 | CASSSFRLARTDTQYF | TGTGCCAGCAGCTCCTTCCGACTAGCGCGCACAGATACGCAGTATTTT
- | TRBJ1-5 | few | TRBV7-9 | CASSLVGRSNQPQHF | TGTGCCAGCAGCTTAGTAGGGAGGAGCAATCAGCCCCAGCATTTT
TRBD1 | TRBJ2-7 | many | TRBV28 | CASSWTGPYEQYF | TGTGCCAGCAGCTGGACAGGGCCATACGAGCAGTACTTC
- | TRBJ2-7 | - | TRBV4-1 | CASSQTGTLSVEQYF | TGCGCCAGCAGCCAAACGGGGACCTTGAGCGTGGAGCAGTACTTC
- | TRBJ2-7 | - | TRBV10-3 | CAISDRGSEQYF | TGTGCCATCAGTGACAGGGGTTCCGAGCAGTACTTC
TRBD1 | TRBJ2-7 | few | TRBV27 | CASLAPGQNYEQYF | TGTGCCAGCCTCGCCCCGGGACAGAACTACGAGCAGTACTTC
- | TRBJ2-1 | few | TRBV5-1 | CASSFGLHNEQFF | TGCGCCAGCAGCTTCGGTCTCCACAATGAGCAGTTCTTC
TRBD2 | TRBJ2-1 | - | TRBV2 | CASSDQWGGYNEQFF | TGTGCCAGCAGTGACCAGTGGGGGGGCTACAATGAGCAGTTCTTC
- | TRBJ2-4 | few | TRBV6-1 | CASSLTNRDGNIQYF | TGTGCCAGCAGTCTTACCAACAGGGACGGAAACATTCAGTACTTC
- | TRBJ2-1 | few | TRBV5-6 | CASSLVGYDYNEQFF | TGTGCCAGCAGCTTGGTAGGGTACGACTACAATGAGCAGTTCTTC
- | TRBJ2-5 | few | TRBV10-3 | CAISDPTGLGETQYF | TGTGCCATCAGTGACCCCACAGGGTTGGGTGAGACCCAGTACTTC
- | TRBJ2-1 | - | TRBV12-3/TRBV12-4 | CASTPGGKGYNEQFF | TGTGCCAGCACTCCTGGGGGAAAAGGGTACAATGAGCAGTTCTTC
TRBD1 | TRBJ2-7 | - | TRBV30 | CAWSEGTGGAYEQYF | TGTGCCTGGAGTGAGGGGACAGGGGGCGCGTACGAGCAGTACTTC
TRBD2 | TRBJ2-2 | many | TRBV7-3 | CASSLMASGGLNTGELFF | TGTGCCAGCAGCTTAATGGCTAGCGGGGGCTTGAACACCGGGGAGCTGTTTTTT
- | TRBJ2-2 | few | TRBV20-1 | CSARHVSRTGELFF | TGCAGTGCTCGGCACGTGTCCCGCACCGGGGAGCTGTTTTTT
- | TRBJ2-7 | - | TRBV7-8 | CASSFSQVTSRSYEQYF | TGTGCCAGCAGCTTTAGCCAGGTGACTAGTAGGTCCTACGAGCAGTACTTC
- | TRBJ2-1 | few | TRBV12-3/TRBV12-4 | CASSLSRGAVWNEQFF | TGTGCCAGCAGTTTGTCCCGGGGGGCCGTGTGGAATGAGCAGTTCTTC
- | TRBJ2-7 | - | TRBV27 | CASSRPTVPPYEQYF | TGTGCCAGCAGCCGCCCGACAGTACCTCCCTACGAGCAGTACTTC
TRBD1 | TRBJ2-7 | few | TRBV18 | CASSPTGQDTYEQYF | TGTGCCAGCTCACCCACGGGACAGGACACCTACGAGCAGTACTTC
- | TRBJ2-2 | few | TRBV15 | CATSRQGVPNTGELFF | TGTGCCACCAGCAGACAGGGCGTCCCGAACACCGGGGAGCTGTTTTTT
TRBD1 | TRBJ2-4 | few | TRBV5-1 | CASSSGTVGGNIQYF | TGCGCCAGCAGCTCCGGGACAGTCGGAGGAAACATTCAGTACTTC
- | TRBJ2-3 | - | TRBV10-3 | CAISEVGKATDTQYF | TGTGCCATCAGTGAGGTGGGGAAAGCCACAGATACGCAGTATTTT
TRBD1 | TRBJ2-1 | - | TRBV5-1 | CASSLVQGANEQFF | TGCGCCAGCAGCTTGGTGCAGGGGGCCAATGAGCAGTTCTTC
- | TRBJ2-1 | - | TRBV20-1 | CSATRDGSCNEQFF | TGCAGTGCTACCCGGGACGGGTCCTGCAATGAGCAGTTCTTC
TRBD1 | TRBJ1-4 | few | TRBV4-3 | CASSQGTGPLDEKLFF | TGCGCCAGCAGCCAAGGGACAGGGCCTTTAGATGAAAAACTGTTTTTT
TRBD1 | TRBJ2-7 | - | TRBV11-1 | CASSPPEGMTGRGIYEQYF | TGTGCCAGCAGCCCCCCCGAAGGTATGACGGGCAGGGGGATCTACGAGCAGTACTTC
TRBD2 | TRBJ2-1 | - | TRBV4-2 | CASSQVPPAGYYNEQFF | TGTGCCAGCAGCCAGGTACCTCCAGCGGGGTACTACAATGAGCAGTTCTTC
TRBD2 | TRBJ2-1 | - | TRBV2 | CASTRGEFF | TGTGCCAGCACTCGGGGGGAGTTCTTC
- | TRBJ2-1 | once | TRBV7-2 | CASSLPTYEQFF | TGTGCCAGCAGCTTACCAACCTATGAGCAGTTCTTC
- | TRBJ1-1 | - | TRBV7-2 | CASSLREEGTEAFF | TGTGCCAGCAGCTTAAGGGAGGAGGGCACTGAAGCTTTCTTT
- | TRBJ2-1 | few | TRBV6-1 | CASKKGSSYNEQFF | TGTGCCAGCAAAAAGGGGAGCTCCTACAATGAGCAGTTCTTC
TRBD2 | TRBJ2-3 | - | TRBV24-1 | CATSDPTSGVTDTQYF | TGTGCCACCAGTGATCCAACTAGCGGGGTCACAGATACGCAGTATTTT
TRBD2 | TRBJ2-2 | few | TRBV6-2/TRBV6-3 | CASRKLAGKGNTGELFF | TGTGCCAGCAGAAAACTAGCGGGGAAGGGGAACACCGGGGAGCTGTTTTTT